This T cell receptor (beta chain) was observed in a study of T cell repertoires in cytomegalovirus infection. Study-wide background: Through public TCR beta signatures, both CMV infection and matching HLA type were indicated.

From the reads, TCRdb called clonotypes with MiXCR, one entry per CDR3 protein. This table has 740,000 or so distinct CDR3 sequences, about 40% appearing once. About this clonotype: Antigen specificity is unknown.

Points from the study as a whole: Based on cumulative public TCR beta family frequency, carriers of CMV plus the relevant HLA were identified. Clonotypes of TCR beta that were HLA-C-restricted and CMV-specific dominated the ex vivo response.

Trimming stripped 8 bases from V and 7 bases from J, with 18 bases between. CDR1 and CDR2 from the germline V gene are SGHDN and FVKESK. The CDR3 loop spans 13 amino acids. This TCR was recovered from a human donor in good health (CMV status not recorded). Some clones in this sample may be carry-over from other donors' samples. Input material: PBMCs. The genes are TRBV14 and TRBJ2-7; D ambiguous. The CDR3 nucleotides are TGTGCCAGCGGCAAGAACCCCATTGGGGAGCAGTACTTC. Translated: CASGKNPIGEQYF.